The rows below give T cell receptor beta chains drawn from one sample of a study of Graves' ophthalmopathy and Graves' hyperthyroidism. TCRdb analysed the multiplex PCR reads with MiXCR anew, one entry per CDR3 protein. Found here are around 1.1 million distinct CDR3 sequences, about two fifths of them singletons; the top ten hold more than 9.5%. The source material was peripheral blood or thyroid tissue (not recorded which). The receptor set was obtained from an adult man with Graves' hyperthyroidism. CDR3s include the opening cysteine and the closing phenylalanine or tryptophan. A D gene is named only where the DNA matches it firmly. Only some rows state a clone size, as once, few, many or a class for expanded clones.

v_call	d_call	clone_size	j_call	cdr3_nt	cdr3_aa
TRBV15	TRBD2	-	TRBJ2-5	TGTGCCACCAGCGGGGGACTAGCGGAATTCGTAGGGACCCAGTACTTC	CATSGGLAEFVGTQYF
TRBV29-1	-	few	TRBJ1-1	TGCAGCGTCCGAGGGGGGTGGGGCATGAACACTGAAGCTTTCTTT	CSVRGGWGMNTEAFF
TRBV7-6	-	many	TRBJ1-1	TGTGCCAGCAGCCCAGAGACAAGACCTCTAACTGAAGCTTTCTTT	CASSPETRPLTEAFF
TRBV7-8	-	-	TRBJ2-5	TGTGCCAGCAGCCCTGGGCCCAGGGAGTCGGAGACCCAGTCCTTC	CASSPGPRESETQSF
TRBV7-3	-	once	TRBJ2-5	TGTGCCAGCAGCGTTGAAGATTCGATTCAGACCCAGTACTTC	CASSVEDSIQTQYF
TRBV29-1	-	-	TRBJ1-4	TGCAGCTTACATGGGGGGGGTGAAAAACTGTTTTTT	CSLHGGGEKLFF
TRBV7-2	TRBD2	-	TRBJ2-5	TGCGCCAGCAGCCAGCAACTAGCGGGGGGACAAGAGACCCAGTACTTC	CASSQQLAGGQETQYF
TRBV6-5	-	few	TRBJ1-5	TGTGCCAGCAGTTACGGGGCAGGGCATGTTCAGCCCCAGCATTTT	CASSYGAGHVQPQHF
TRBV19	-	many	TRBJ1-6	TGTGCCAGTAGTGCCGGGCCTGGGATTTCACCCCTCCACTTT	CASSAGPGISPLHF
TRBV10-3	-	many	TRBJ2-5	TGTGCCATCAGTGTAGGTAGTACGATGGCTAGCGAGACCCAGTACTTC	CAISVGSTMASETQYF
TRBV29-1	-	once	TRBJ2-5	TGCAGCGTTGAAGAAGGGGTTGGGACCCAGTACTTC	CSVEEGVGTQYF
TRBV20-1	-	few	TRBJ1-2	TGCAGTGCGAGGACAGATGTCCTCTATGGCTACACCTTC	CSARTDVLYGYTF
TRBV5-5	-	many	TRBJ1-2	TGTGCCAGCAGCCCGGGTGTTGGGTCCTATGGCTACACCTTC	CASSPGVGSYGYTF
TRBV29-1	-	once	TRBJ1-5	TGCAGCGTTCGGGAGGGGGGAGGGAGGCCCCAGCATTTT	CSVREGGGRPQHF
TRBV15	-	-	TRBJ1-6	TGTGCCACCAGCAGAGATCCAGGGTCACCCCTCCACTTT	CATSRDPGSPLHF
TRBV7-2	-	-	TRBJ1-2	TGTGCCAGCAGCTTAGAATATCAGGGGTTCTATGGCTACACCTTC	CASSLEYQGFYGYTF
TRBV29-1	TRBD1	-	TRBJ2-7	TGCAGCGTTGACGTTGGAGGGCCGGGACAGGGCCCCCACGAGCAGTACTTC	CSVDVGGPGQGPHEQYF
TRBV2	TRBD1	few	TRBJ1-5	TGTGCCAGCAGTGTACAGGGGGCGGGCGGTCAGCCCCAGCATTTT	CASSVQGAGGQPQHF
TRBV20-1	TRBD1	many	TRBJ2-7	TGCAGTGCCTGGGACAGCGCATCGGGGGAGCAGTACTTC	CSAWDSASGEQYF
TRBV29-1	-	-	TRBJ2-5	TGCAGCCCCTATGGGACTTTTCAAGAGACCCAGTACTTC	CSPYGTFQETQYF
TRBV20-1	TRBD2	-	TRBJ2-7	TGCAGTGCTAGTCGGGGGGACTACGAGCAGTACTTC	CSASRGDYEQYF
TRBV27	-	few	TRBJ2-7	TGTGCCAGCAGAATCACGGGTCCAGCCTACGAGCAGTACTTC	CASRITGPAYEQYF
TRBV7-9	TRBD1	-	TRBJ1-1	TGTGCCAGCAGCTTTGGGACAGGGAGTCTCACTGAAGCTTTCTTT	CASSFGTGSLTEAFF
TRBV9	TRBD1	few	TRBJ2-5	TGTGCCAGCAGCCCCCGAGGACAGGCGACCCAGTACTTC	CASSPRGQATQYF
TRBV2	TRBD2	many	TRBJ2-7	TGTGCCAGCAGGCAAAGGACTAGCGGCTCCTACGAGCAGTACTTC	CASRQRTSGSYEQYF
TRBV7-9	TRBD2	-	TRBJ2-2	TGTGCCAGCAGCTTACCCTTAGCGGGAGGCGGAACCGGGGAGCTGTTTTTT	CASSLPLAGGGTGELFF
TRBV4-3	-	many	TRBJ1-6	TGCGCCAGCAGCCGGGGGGCCTATAATTCACCCCTCCACTTT	CASSRGAYNSPLHF
TRBV29-1	-	-	TRBJ2-7	TGCAGCCCCTGGTATGCAGGTAGCTCCTACGAGCAGTACTTC	CSPWYAGSSYEQYF
TRBV12-3/TRBV12-4	-	few	TRBJ1-5	TGTGCCAGCAATCCTCCTCATAAACAACACAATCAGCCCCAGCATTTT	CASNPPHKQHNQPQHF
TRBV10-3	-	-	TRBJ1-5	TGTGCCATCAGGCCAGGGGTAGGCCAGCATTTT	CAIRPGVGQHF
TRBV10-2	-	-	TRBJ2-7	TGCGCCAGCAGTGCCGTCGGCCAGACCTACGAGCAGTACTTC	CASSAVGQTYEQYF
TRBV6-5	-	-	TRBJ1-1	TGTGCCAGTAAACAATCGACAGCGAACACTGAAGCTTTCTTT	CASKQSTANTEAFF
TRBV5-1	TRBD1	many	TRBJ1-4	TGCGCCAGCAGCTTGGCAGGCAGGGGGGAAAAACTGTTTTTT	CASSLAGRGEKLFF
TRBV27	-	-	TRBJ1-4	TGTGCCAGCAGGAGCACTTCTGACTGGGGCCGGAATGAAAAACTGTTTTTT	CASRSTSDWGRNEKLFF
TRBV14	-	-	TRBJ1-5	TGTGCCAGCAGCCAAGTTATAGCGGGAGTACAAGAGACCCAGCATTTT	CASSQVIAGVQETQHF
TRBV5-1	-	-	TRBJ1-1	TGCGCCAGCAGCTTGGTTGTGGGTCCTGAAGCTTTCTTT	CASSLVVGPEAFF
TRBV7-6	-	many	TRBJ1-1	TGTGCCAGCAGCTCGGGAAGCAGAACTGAAGCTTTCTTT	CASSSGSRTEAFF
TRBV10-1	TRBD1	many	TRBJ1-2	TGCGCCAGCAGTGACCGTGGCAGGGGGATTGCTAACTATGGCTACACCTTC	CASSDRGRGIANYGYTF
TRBV5-1	-	few	TRBJ1-5	TGCGCCACCCGAGAGGGCGACAACCAGCCCCAGCATTTT	CATREGDNQPQHF
TRBV7-8	-	-	TRBJ2-3	TGTGCCAGCAGCGGGGGGAGGCGGACAGATACGCAGTATTTT	CASSGGRRTDTQYF
TRBV11-2	-	many	TRBJ1-2	TGTGCCAGCAGCCTCCTGGATGGCTACACCTTC	CASSLLDGYTF